Presented here are 3 T cell receptor beta chains from one specimen sequenced in a study of blood T cell repertoires in COVID-19. Clones were sequenced by immunoSEQ multiplex PCR, and TCRdb holds only the in-frame ones, with some missing. Among about 59,000 clones listed, about 78% were seen once. Material: peripheral blood. These receptors were collected from a man older than 75 with acute or convalescent COVID-19.

This clone was counted only a few times. The chain links TRBV27 to TRBJ1-1, with 8 bases identical to TRBD1. Germline values: CDR1 MNHEY, CDR2 SMNVEV (reference sequence). Germline trimming cut 5 bases from V and 4 bases from J; bases unmatched to any gene: 9. This CDR3 region has 15 residues. CDR3 sequence reads: CASSLAAGGATEAFF. In DNA, the CDR3 is TGTGCCAGCAGTCTAGCAGCAGGGGGCGCCACTGAAGCTTTCTTT.

CDR3 bases: TGTGCCCTCCGGGGGGGTCAAGCGAACACCGGGGAGCTGTTTTTT. It specifies CALRGGQANTGELFF. The chain is built from TRBV6-5 and TRBJ2-2; the match to TRBD2 covers 8 bases. This CDR3 is built from 15 residues. V shed 11 bases and J 0 bases; nucleotides not matched to a gene: 8. Per the germline V gene, CDR1 is MNHEY and CDR2 is SVGAGI.

CDR3 coding DNA: TGTGCCAGCGCCGACAGTCTCCAGCCCCAGCATTTT. Its translation is CASADSLQPQHF. This chain connects TRBV12-3 or TRBV12-4 to TRBJ1-5; perhaps TRBD1 as D (5 bases). With 8 bases removed from V and 7 bases from J, the gap between germline ends came to 12 bases. The CDR3 consists of 12 residues.